This T cell receptor (beta chain) derives from a study of cytotoxic CD8 clonotypes in ibrutinib-treated CLL. The wider study: By median roughly 74 months, approximately 12 had progressed and approximately 15 stayed remitted; responses had been 2 complete and about 25 partial. The samples contained over 250,000 productive templates on average. They also contained an average of about 100,000 productive rearrangements.

Germline CDR1 is PRHDT and CDR2 is FYEKMQ (reference sequence). With 5 bases removed from V and 3 bases from J, the gap between germline ends came to 5 bases. CDR3 size: 12 residues. Notes on this clone: Antigen specificity is unknown.

Study-wide results and limits: Stable or contracted on treatment, public clonotypes were also uncommon. Sustained-remission and progressing patients diverged in sampling times.

Some clones are missing from TCRdb's copy, which holds only in-frame ones; the method was immunoSEQ multiplex PCR. The sample records hundreds of thousands of clones, under 80% being singletons. The chain has TRBV13 and TRBJ1-3, with no clear D. Specimen: PBMCs, collected after 24 months of ibrutinib treatment. The origin of this receptor is a human donor with chronic lymphocytic leukemia. CDR3 coding DNA: TGTGCCAGCAGCCTAATTGGAAACACCATATATTTT. It specifies CASSLIGNTIYF.